Sequencing of this T cell receptor beta chain was carried out in a study of blood T cell repertoires in COVID-19. Overall study: Samples came from the United States, Italy and Spain, spanning acute and convalescent COVID-19.

Germline V gene sequence: CDR1 MNHEY, CDR2 SVGAGI. J was trimmed by 5 bases and V by 7 bases; bases with no gene match: 9. The CDR3 is made up of 14 amino acids. TCRdb's copy holds only in-frame clones and misses some; the assay was immunoSEQ multiplex PCR. The sample lists 55,000 to 65,000 clones; 79% were seen once. The chain recombines TRBV6-5 with TRBJ2-5, with 8 bases matching TRBD1. The sequenced material came from peripheral blood. This clonotype was obtained from a man in his sixties with acute or convalescent COVID-19. CDR3 loop: CASTDRGAEETQYF. DNA of the CDR3: TGTGCCAGCACCGACAGGGGCGCTGAGGAGACCCAGTACTTC.